Listed below are T cell receptor beta chains from one sample, sequenced in a study of blood T cells in healthy people across ages. TCRdb processed the 5' RACE reads anew with MiXCR; each CDR3 protein has one entry. The sample lists about 970,000 distinct CDR3 sequences, 51% occurring once. Sample: blood. These receptors came from an older woman in good health. Both conserved end residues are part of each CDR3. The order of the fields is CDR3 DNA, CDR3 protein, J gene, clone size, V gene, D gene. A D gene is named only where the DNA matches it firmly. Not every row has a clone size; where given, it reads once, few, many or a size class.

CDR3 DNA: TGCAGTGCTAGAGCTCTTACCCGATACAATGAGCAGTACTTC
CDR3 protein: CSARALTRYNEQYF
J gene: TRBJ2-7
clone size: -
V gene: TRBV20-1
D gene: -

CDR3 DNA: TGTGCCAGCAGCACCACAGGGGGAGGAGCCAAAAACATTCGGTACTTC
CDR3 protein: CASSTTGGGAKNIRYF
J gene: TRBJ2-4
clone size: -
V gene: TRBV7-9
D gene: TRBD1

CDR3 DNA: TGCAGTGCTAGGATACAGTCCTACGAGCAGTACTTC
CDR3 protein: CSARIQSYEQYF
J gene: TRBJ2-7
clone size: few
V gene: TRBV20-1
D gene: -

CDR3 DNA: TGTGCCAGCAGCCAATTCCACGGCCTAGCGGGAGCGGAGACCCAGTACTTC
CDR3 protein: CASSQFHGLAGAETQYF
J gene: TRBJ2-5
clone size: -
V gene: TRBV4-2
D gene: TRBD2

CDR3 DNA: TGCAGTGCTAGAGACGTCTGGGACACCCCCGACTACGAGCAGTACTTC
CDR3 protein: CSARDVWDTPDYEQYF
J gene: TRBJ2-7
clone size: once
V gene: TRBV20-1
D gene: -

CDR3 DNA: TGCGCCAGCAGCCAGGGGCGGGATTACAATGAGCAGTTCTTC
CDR3 protein: CASSQGRDYNEQFF
J gene: TRBJ2-1
clone size: once
V gene: TRBV4-3
D gene: -

CDR3 DNA: TGTGCCAGCAGCCATTGGACAGGGAAGGAGGGGACTGAAGCTTTCTTT
CDR3 protein: CASSHWTGKEGTEAFF
J gene: TRBJ1-1
clone size: -
V gene: TRBV3-1
D gene: TRBD1

CDR3 DNA: TGTGCCATCACTGCAGGGGCAAACCATGGCTACACCTTC
CDR3 protein: CAITAGANHGYTF
J gene: TRBJ1-2
clone size: -
V gene: TRBV10-3
D gene: -

CDR3 DNA: TGTGCCAGCAGAAATTCCGGGGGAAATGAGCAGTTCTTC
CDR3 protein: CASRNSGGNEQFF
J gene: TRBJ2-1
clone size: -
V gene: TRBV6-2/TRBV6-3
D gene: -

CDR3 DNA: TGCAGTGCTAGGGGTCGGAATAAAGAGACCCAGTACTTC
CDR3 protein: CSARGRNKETQYF
J gene: TRBJ2-5
clone size: -
V gene: TRBV20-1
D gene: -

CDR3 DNA: TGTGCCAGCAGCGCCCTTCTGAGGGGAGGCGAGCAGTACTTC
CDR3 protein: CASSALLRGGEQYF
J gene: TRBJ2-7
clone size: -
V gene: TRBV11-2
D gene: -

CDR3 DNA: TGCAGTGCTAGGGACGGAATCTATGGCTACACCTTC
CDR3 protein: CSARDGIYGYTF
J gene: TRBJ1-2
clone size: -
V gene: TRBV20-1
D gene: -

CDR3 DNA: TGTGCCAGCAGTGGAGCAACGGGCAATGAGCAGTTCTTC
CDR3 protein: CASSGATGNEQFF
J gene: TRBJ2-1
clone size: -
V gene: TRBV6-2/TRBV6-3
D gene: -

CDR3 DNA: TGTGCCGGCAGCCTCCAGGGACGGGGGGTCCATGAGCAGTTCTTC
CDR3 protein: CAGSLQGRGVHEQFF
J gene: TRBJ2-1
clone size: -
V gene: TRBV2
D gene: TRBD2

CDR3 DNA: TGCGCCAGCAGCCACCTGGGACGGACGAACACTGAAGCTTTCTTT
CDR3 protein: CASSHLGRTNTEAFF
J gene: TRBJ1-1
clone size: few
V gene: TRBV4-1
D gene: -

CDR3 DNA: TGCGCCAGCAGCCAAGTCGACACGACCTACGAGCAGTACTTC
CDR3 protein: CASSQVDTTYEQYF
J gene: TRBJ2-7
clone size: few
V gene: TRBV4-1
D gene: -

CDR3 DNA: TGTGCCAGCATGACGGCTAGCGCGAGTTACGAGCAGTACTTC
CDR3 protein: CASMTASASYEQYF
J gene: TRBJ2-7
clone size: -
V gene: TRBV28
D gene: -

CDR3 DNA: TGTGCCACCAGCAGAGACTCGGACTACGAGCAGTACTTC
CDR3 protein: CATSRDSDYEQYF
J gene: TRBJ2-7
clone size: few
V gene: TRBV15
D gene: -